This T cell receptor beta chain was sequenced during a study of blood T cell dynamics during melanoma immunotherapy. Whole-study context: First-line therapy was either pembrolizumab or nivolumab with ipilimumab for metastatic melanoma.

Repertoires were generated with immunoSEQ multiplex PCR, while TCRdb's copy carries only in-frame clones and drops some. Of tens of thousands of clones in the sample, nearly 90% were seen once. CDR3 length: 15 amino acids. Per germline, CDR1 MNHEY and CDR2 SMNVEV (reference sequence). The trim removed 7 bases at V and 1 base at J, leaving 7 bases unmatched. Specified time point: pre-treatment baseline. No patient had earlier systemic cancer treatment, concurrent immunosuppressants, or another active cancer. As to this clone: The antigen is undetermined.

Study-wide findings and caveats: Unlike progressors, later disease-control patients had W3 repertoires gaining clonality or diversity.

V and J are TRBV27 and TRBJ1-1, with 9 bases identical to TRBD1. The source of this sequence is a human donor with melanoma. This material consisted of blood, taken from a patient treated with checkpoint blockade. The CDR3 DNA follows: TGTGCCAGCACCATCTTGGGACAGGGGAACACTGAAGCTTTCTTT. It yields the protein CASTILGQGNTEAFF.